This TCR beta chain was obtained from a study of glioma-infiltrating T cells. TCR alpha and beta CDR3 regions were amplified from RNA using iRepertoire nested multiplex PCR. Input was roughly 100-450 ng of tissue mRNA or PBMC total RNA. From the multiplex PCR reads, TCRdb called clonotypes with MiXCR, one entry per CDR3 protein. This table has 90,000 to 110,000 distinct CDR3 sequences, less than 30% appearing once. As regards this clonotype: Its antigen is undetermined.

Whole-study findings and limits: Gliomas, especially low-grade, showed above-expected tissue-blood divergence; non-neoplastic patients showed below.

CDR3 size: 12 residues. The V gene lost 4 bases and the J gene lost 7 bases, with 7 bases spanning the gap. Germline values: CDR1 LGHNA, CDR2 YNFKEQ. This clonotype was obtained from a human donor with low-grade glioma or glioblastoma, undergoing nonglioma brain surgery, or in good health (not recorded which). The rearrangement uses TRBV4-2 and TRBJ2-2, with D perhaps matching TRBD2 (5 bases). Sequenced input: glioma tissue, nonneoplastic brain tissue, or PBMCs (not recorded which). The CDR3 loop is CASSLAGGELFF. CDR3 bases: TGTGCCAGCAGCCTCGCGGGCGGGGAGCTGTTTTTT.